Listed here are 23 T cell receptor beta chains from one sample, sequenced in a study of shared clonotypes between healthy human individuals. Measured with immunoSEQ multiplex PCR; TCRdb has only the in-frame clones, and not every one. The sample contains about 110,000 clones, about 70% of which appear only once. The sequencing sample was made of memory CD8+ T cells sorted from blood. The subset: CD45RO+ cells pooled with CCR7-negative TemRA cells. These receptors all stem from a woman aged 25 to 39 in good health.

The gene calls are TRBV6-5 and TRBJ2-7, with D unclear. The V gene's germline CDR1 is MNHEY and CDR2 SVGAGI. V was clipped by 5 bases and J by 6 bases, with 14 bases between them. The CDR3 runs 13 residues. Here the CDR3 DNA reads TGTGCCAGCAGTGCCTATTCGGCCGCCGAGCAGTACTTC. Protein product: CASSAYSAAEQYF.

The rearrangement uses TRBV19 and TRBJ1-1; no definite D call. The germline V gene has CDR1 LNHDA and CDR2 SQIVND (reference sequence). The CDR3 has 13 amino acids. The V gene lost 8 bases and the J gene lost 4 bases, with 14 bases spanning the gap. The CDR3 loop reads CASGSLRGTEAFF. The CDR3 DNA reads as TGTGCCAGTGGGTCACTACGGGGCACTGAAGCTTTCTTT.

The V gene is TRBV29-1, the J gene TRBJ1-1; tentatively, D is TRBD1 (6 bases). Between the trimmed V and J ends, which lost 4 bases and 4 bases, there was a span of 13 bases. The length of the CDR3 is 13 residues. Germline V gives CDR1 SQVTM, CDR2 ANQGSEA. The CDR3 bases are TGCAGCGTTGTTAGGGGGGCGCGCACTGAAGCTTTCTTT. Translation gives CSVVRGARTEAFF.

The rearrangement uses TRBV15 and TRBJ2-2, with D unclear. V was clipped by 3 bases and J by 4 bases, with 6 bases between them. From germline, CDR1 is LNHNV and CDR2 YYDKDF (reference sequence). This CDR3 has 13 residues. The DNA for the CDR3 is TGTGCCACCAGCAGGAGAGGCACCGGGGAGCTGTTTTTT. Protein sequence: CATSRRGTGELFF.

At least ten counts were recorded for this clone. This chain links TRBV28 with TRBJ2-7; TRBD2 matches 9 bases. This CDR3 spans 14 amino acids. CDR1 and CDR2 from the germline V gene are MDHEN and SYDVKM. With V trimmed by 3 bases and J by 6 bases, 6 bases remained unmatched. This chain's CDR3 is CASSLREGLFEQYF. In DNA form, the CDR3 reads TGTGCCAGCAGTTTGCGGGAGGGCCTCTTCGAGCAGTACTTC.

CDR3: CASSFGGHQPQHF. In DNA, the CDR3 is TGTGCCAGCAGCTTCGGGGGCCATCAGCCCCAGCATTTT. This chain connects TRBV7-9 to TRBJ1-5; TRBD1 might be the D (6 bases). The V end lost 3 bases, the J end lost 5 bases, and 8 bases lay between the germline ends. Per the germline V gene, CDR1 is SEHNR and CDR2 is FQNEAQ (reference sequence). This CDR3 has 13 amino acids.

This clone showed up many times. The chain has TRBV11-3 and TRBJ2-7, with D maybe TRBD1 (6 bases). The V gene's germline CDR1 is SGHNT and CDR2 YENEEA. The germline V and J ends were trimmed by 1 base and 3 bases, with 10 bases remaining between them. The length of the CDR3 is 14 residues. DNA of the CDR3: TGTGCCAGCAGCTTAGTGACAGGAGGCTACGAGCAGTACTTC. Translated: CASSLVTGGYEQYF.

CDR3 sequence: CASSGGDSPYEQYF. As DNA, the CDR3 is TGCGCCAGCAGCGGTGGGGACTCCCCCTACGAGCAGTACTTC. The chain is built from TRBV5-1 and TRBJ2-7; perhaps TRBD2 as D (6 bases). This CDR3 has 14 residues. Germline V lookup: CDR1 SGHRS, CDR2 YFSETQ. Trimming stripped 4 bases from V and 2 bases from J, with 13 bases between.

CDR3 in amino acids: CASSSTSGSGGGYNEQFF. In nucleotides, the CDR3 is TGTGCCAGCAGCTCAACTAGCGGGAGCGGGGGGGGCTACAATGAGCAGTTCTTC. J is TRBJ2-1 and V is TRBV11-3; 11 bases line up with TRBD2. In germline, CDR1 is SGHNT, CDR2 YENEEA. V was pared by 4 bases and J by 3 bases, with 11 bases of the junction left unmatched. CDR3 length: 18 residues.

This chain connects TRBV19 to TRBJ2-5, with 10 positions matching TRBD2. V shed 4 bases, J shed 1 base, and the junction held 3 bases outside the gene matches. Germline CDR1 is LNHDA and CDR2 is SQIVND (reference sequence). This CDR3 region has 15 residues. CDR3 residues: CASSTLAGAQETQYF. In DNA form, the CDR3 reads TGTGCCAGTAGTACCCTAGCGGGGGCCCAAGAGACCCAGTACTTC.

In its sample, this clone was seen once. This is likely an artifact of a read error, given a far larger clone one base away. This sample includes further DNA sequences coding for the same CDR3. The rearrangement joins TRBV11-3 to TRBJ1-1; a possible D gene is TRBD1 (5 bases). CDR1 SGHNT and CDR2 YENEEA come from the germline V gene. This CDR3 spans 16 amino acids. The CDR3 sequence: CASSFVLGEGISEAFF. The CDR3 DNA is TGCGCCAGCAGCTTCGTCCTGGGGGAGGGCATCTCTGAAGCTTTCTTT.

Only a few counts were recorded for this clone. The rearrangement uses TRBV19 and TRBJ2-3, with 9 bases fitting TRBD1. Trimming removed 11 bases from V and 4 bases from J; junction bases left unmatched: 22. The CDR3 is 18 amino acids. Germline CDR1 reads LNHDA; CDR2 reads SQIVND (reference sequence). The CDR3 region has the DNA TGTGCCGGGACAGACAGGGGGGGTTCGGCGGGAGAGGCAGATACGCAGTATTTT. Translation: CAGTDRGGSAGEADTQYF.

V is TRBV25-1 and J is TRBJ2-7; D may be TRBD2 (5 bases). Trimming removed 4 bases from V and 2 bases from J, with 15 bases in between. This CDR3 is 15 amino acids long. The germline CDR1 and CDR2 sequences are MGHDK and SYGVNS. This CDR3 reads CASSAPRTGTYEQYF. CDR3 nucleotides: TGTGCCAGCAGTGCTCCTCGGACGGGGACCTACGAGCAGTACTTC.

The chain uses TRBV5-1 and TRBJ2-1; D not resolved. The CDR3 spans 15 residues. From germline, CDR1 is SGHRS and CDR2 YFSETQ. Trimming removed 0 bases from V and 2 bases from J, with 9 bases in between. The CDR3 is CASSLGTGPYNEQFF. For the CDR3, the DNA is TGCGCCAGCAGCTTGGGCACCGGGCCCTACAATGAGCAGTTCTTC.

The count of this clone is one. The gene calls are TRBV4-1 and TRBJ2-7; no firm D call. With 1 base removed from V and 0 bases from J, the gap between germline ends came to 10 bases. Per germline, CDR1 MGHRA and CDR2 YSYEKL. The CDR3 has 15 residues. CDR3 sequence reads: CASSQGPGFSYEQYF. CDR3 in DNA: TGCGCCAGCAGCCAAGGACCGGGTTTCTCCTACGAGCAGTACTTC.

The J gene is TRBJ2-7, the V gene TRBV5-8; 10 bases match TRBD2. CDR1 and CDR2 (germline): SGHTS, YDEGEE. The CDR3 extends over 14 amino acids. Unmatched junction bases numbered 4, after V lost 3 bases and J lost 4 bases. The CDR3 nucleotides read TGTGCCAGCAGCTCCGGACTAGCGGTGTACGAGCAGTACTTC. Encoded protein: CASSSGLAVYEQYF.

This chain joins TRBV6-5 and TRBJ1-5, with TRBD1 matching over 7 bases. The CDR3 length is 15 residues. CDR1 is MNHEY, CDR2 SVGAGI, per germline. The V gene end was trimmed by 2 bases and the J gene end by 1 base; junction bases not matched to a gene: 2. In nucleotides, the CDR3 is TGTGCCAGCAGTTACACAGGGGTGAGCAATCAGCCCCAGCATTTT. It specifies CASSYTGVSNQPQHF.

The gene calls are TRBV23-1 and TRBJ1-3; no definite D call. TRBV23-1 qualifies as an ORF whose function is uncertain. V lost 9 bases, J lost 4 bases, and 10 bases lay in between. The CDR3 length is 12 residues. CDR3: CASGQEGNTIYF. In DNA form, the CDR3 reads TGCGCCAGTGGGCAGGAGGGAAACACCATATATTTT.

This clone was counted only a few times. V usage is TRBV6-1 and J usage is TRBJ1-1, with D unresolved. This CDR3 is 11 amino acids long. The germline gives CDR1 MNHNS, CDR2 SASEGT. The ends were cut back, 4 bases at V and 7 bases at J, with 7 bases in the middle. The CDR3 sequence is CASSARREAFF. CDR3 sequence (DNA): TGTGCCAGCAGTGCCCGACGTGAAGCTTTCTTT.

V is TRBV10-3 and J is TRBJ2-7; 7 bases align to TRBD1. V was clipped by 7 bases and J by 6 bases; unmatched bases: 15. CDR3 length: 15 residues. Per the germline V gene, CDR1 is ENHRY and CDR2 is SYGVKD. In DNA, the CDR3 is TGTGCCATCAAGACATACAGGGGCCATTGGCCCGAGCAGTACTTC. Amino acids: CAIKTYRGHWPEQYF.

This clone has more than one count but fewer than ten. V gene TRBV15 combines with J gene TRBJ2-5, with 8 bases lining up with TRBD2. Germline-derived CDR1 and CDR2 are LNHNV and YYDKDF (reference sequence). V shed 1 base and J 14 bases; nucleotides not matched to a gene: 9. CDR3 length: 13 residues. CDR3 coding DNA: TGTGCCACCAGCAGAGTTCCTAGCGGGTCTCAATACTTC. This gives the protein CATSRVPSGSQYF.

This clone was detected many times. The rearrangement joins TRBV28 to TRBJ1-1; tentatively, D is TRBD1 (5 bases). This CDR3 contains 15 residues. Trimming removed 7 bases from V and 6 bases from J, with 21 bases in between. The germline V gene encodes CDR1 MDHEN and CDR2 SYDVKM. CDR3 sequence: CASTPGGEEVSEAFF. The CDR3 bases are TGTGCCAGCACCCCCGGGGGGGAGGAGGTCTCTGAAGCTTTCTTT.

The genes are TRBV5-6 and TRBJ2-7, with unresolved D. Trimming left V 2 bases short and J 0 bases short, with 0 bases between. This CDR3 comprises 11 residues. Germline CDR1 reads SGHDT; CDR2 reads YYEEEE. The CDR3 sequence is CASSFSYEQYF. The DNA of the CDR3 is TGTGCCAGCAGCTTCTCCTACGAGCAGTACTTC.